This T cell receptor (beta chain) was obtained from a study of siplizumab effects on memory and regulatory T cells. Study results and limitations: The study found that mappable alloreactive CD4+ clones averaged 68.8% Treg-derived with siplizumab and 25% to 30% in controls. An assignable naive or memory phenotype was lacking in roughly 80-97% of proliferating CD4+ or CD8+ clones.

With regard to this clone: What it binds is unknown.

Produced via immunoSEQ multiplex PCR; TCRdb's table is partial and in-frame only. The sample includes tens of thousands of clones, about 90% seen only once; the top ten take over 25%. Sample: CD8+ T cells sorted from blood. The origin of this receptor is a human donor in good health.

The DNA for the CDR3 is TGTGCCTGGAGTCCCTTAGCGGTCCTGAGCTCCTACGAGCAGTACTTC. This translates into CAWSPLAVLSSYEQYF. The chain joins TRBV30 to TRBJ2-7; weak D call: TRBD2 (6 bases). V gave up 2 bases and J gave up 0 bases, with 17 bases separating them. CDR3 length: 16 amino acids. Germline V gives CDR1 GTSNPN, CDR2 SVGIG (reference sequence).